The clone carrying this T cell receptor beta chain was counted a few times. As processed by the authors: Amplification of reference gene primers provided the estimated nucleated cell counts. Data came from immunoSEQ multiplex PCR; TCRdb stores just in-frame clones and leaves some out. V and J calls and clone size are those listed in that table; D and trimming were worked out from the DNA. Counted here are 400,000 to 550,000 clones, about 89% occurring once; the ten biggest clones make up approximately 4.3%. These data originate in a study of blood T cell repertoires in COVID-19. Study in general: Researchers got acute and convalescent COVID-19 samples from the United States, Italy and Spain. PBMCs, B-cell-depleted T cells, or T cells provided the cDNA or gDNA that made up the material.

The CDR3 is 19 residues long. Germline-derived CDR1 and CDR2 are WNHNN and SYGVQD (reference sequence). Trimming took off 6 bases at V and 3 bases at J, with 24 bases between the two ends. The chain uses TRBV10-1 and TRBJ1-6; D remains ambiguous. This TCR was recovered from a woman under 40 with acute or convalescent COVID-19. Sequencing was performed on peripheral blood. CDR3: CASSGRVRTHTNYNSPLHF. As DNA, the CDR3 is TGCGCCAGCAGCGGGCGGGTCAGGACCCACACCAACTATAATTCACCCCTCCACTTT.